This is a list of T cell receptor beta chains from one sample in a study of T cell responses to AZD1222 COVID-19 vaccine. Clones were sequenced by immunoSEQ multiplex PCR, and TCRdb holds only the in-frame ones, with some missing. The table records about 100,000 clones, just over 90% of them present only once. The sequencing used peripheral blood, collected 28 days after the second AZD1222 dose. These TCRs come from an adult who received the AZD1222 COVID-19 vaccine. Both conserved end residues are part of each CDR3. A D gene is named only where the DNA matches it firmly. Clone size is given for some rows only: seen once, a few or many times, or a class if the clone is expanded.

D: TRBD2
J: TRBJ2-3
size: NA
V: TRBV7-9
DNA: TGTGCCAGCAGCTTAGCACTAGCGGGACGCACAGATACGCAGTATTTT
CDR3: CASSLALAGRTDTQYF

D: TRBD2
J: TRBJ2-1
size: NA
V: TRBV7-9
DNA: TGTGCCAGCAGCCCCCCCCTGAGGCTAGCGGGGAACAATGAGCAGTTCTTC
CDR3: CASSPPLRLAGNNEQFF

D: TRBD1
J: TRBJ2-3
size: NA
V: TRBV10-3
DNA: TGTGCCATCCAGACAGGGGTCACAGATACGCAGTATTTT
CDR3: CAIQTGVTDTQYF

D: NA
J: TRBJ1-5
size: NA
V: TRBV27
DNA: TGTGCCAGCAGCTGGGGGGGGCATGGCAATCAGCCCCAGCATTTT
CDR3: CASSWGGHGNQPQHF

D: TRBD2
J: TRBJ2-7
size: NA
V: TRBV5-6
DNA: TGTGCCAGCAGCGCCGGGACTAGAATACGCGAGCAGTACTTC
CDR3: CASSAGTRIREQYF

D: NA
J: TRBJ1-6
size: once
V: TRBV27
DNA: TGTGCCAGCAGACCTGACCGGACAGTAAATTCACCCCTCCACTTT
CDR3: CASRPDRTVNSPLHF

D: NA
J: TRBJ1-1
size: NA
V: TRBV5-4
DNA: TGTGCCAGCAGCTTAGGGACGAACACTGAAGCTTTCTTT
CDR3: CASSLGTNTEAFF

D: NA
J: TRBJ1-5
size: NA
V: TRBV7-9
DNA: TGTGCCAGCAGCCACGAGTTCTCGGTTCATAGCAATCAGCCCCAGCATTTT
CDR3: CASSHEFSVHSNQPQHF

D: NA
J: TRBJ2-1
size: NA
V: TRBV29-1
DNA: TGCAGCGCCCAAAGGGAGCGGCACGTTCGGTCCTACAATGAGCAGTTCTTC
CDR3: CSAQRERHVRSYNEQFF

D: TRBD1
J: TRBJ2-1
size: NA
V: TRBV10-2
DNA: TGCGCCAGCAGAAATGGACAGGGGATCGAGAATGAGCAGTTCTTC
CDR3: CASRNGQGIENEQFF

D: NA
J: TRBJ1-2
size: NA
V: TRBV6-1
DNA: TGTGCCAGCAGTGAAGGGTTGTATGGCTACACCTTC
CDR3: CASSEGLYGYTF

D: TRBD1
J: TRBJ2-2
size: NA
V: TRBV15
DNA: TGTGCCACCAGCGATGAGGGGACAGGAAACACCGGGGAGCTGTTTTTT
CDR3: CATSDEGTGNTGELFF

D: TRBD1
J: TRBJ1-2
size: NA
V: TRBV18
DNA: TGTGCCAGCTCACCCCAGGGGAAGGGGGCCAACTATGGCTACACCTTC
CDR3: CASSPQGKGANYGYTF

D: TRBD1
J: TRBJ2-7
size: NA
V: TRBV28
DNA: TGTGCCAGCAGAACCAGGGGGCAAGGGGAGCAGTACTTC
CDR3: CASRTRGQGEQYF

D: TRBD2
J: TRBJ2-6
size: NA
V: TRBV7-2
DNA: TGTGCCAGCAGCTCAGCCTTCGGGAGGGCAGGGGCCAACGTCCTGACTTTC
CDR3: CASSSAFGRAGANVLTF

D: TRBD1
J: TRBJ1-6
size: NA
V: TRBV6-2/TRBV6-3
DNA: TGTGCCAGCAGTCCAGGACAGGTGATGAATTCACCCCTCCACTTT
CDR3: CASSPGQVMNSPLHF

D: NA
J: TRBJ2-7
size: NA
V: TRBV5-1
DNA: TGCGCCAGCAGCTCAGTAGGATCTCCTTACGAGCAGTACTTC
CDR3: CASSSVGSPYEQYF

D: NA
J: TRBJ2-4
size: NA
V: TRBV27
DNA: TGTGCCAGCAGTTTACTTGGGCTCGGAAAAAACATTCAGTACTTC
CDR3: CASSLLGLGKNIQYF

D: TRBD1
J: TRBJ2-3
size: NA
V: TRBV7-9
DNA: TGTGCCAGCAGCTTAGCGGGACAGGAGGCAGATACGCAGTATTTT
CDR3: CASSLAGQEADTQYF

D: TRBD1
J: TRBJ1-4
size: NA
V: TRBV7-8
DNA: TGTGCCAGCAGCGGACGACAGGGGGCGAGGGAAAAACTGTTTTTT
CDR3: CASSGRQGAREKLFF

D: TRBD1
J: TRBJ1-5
size: once
V: TRBV27
DNA: TGTGCCAGCAGTCTAGGGACAGGAGGCAATCAGCCCCAGCATTTT
CDR3: CASSLGTGGNQPQHF

D: TRBD2
J: TRBJ2-3
size: few
V: TRBV6-1
DNA: TGTGCCAGCAGTGGGATAGCGGGAGGGGGCGCAGATACGCAGTATTTT
CDR3: CASSGIAGGGADTQYF

D: NA
J: TRBJ2-2
size: NA
V: TRBV24-1
DNA: TGTGCCACCATTGGATTAGGGGTACCCGGGGAGCTGTTTTTT
CDR3: CATIGLGVPGELFF

D: NA
J: TRBJ2-5
size: NA
V: TRBV6-5
DNA: TGTGCCAGCTCGTCTGGCGGTTCTTCTGGGACCCAGTACTTC
CDR3: CASSSGGSSGTQYF

D: NA
J: TRBJ2-7
size: NA
V: TRBV11-1
DNA: TGTGCCAGCAGCTTGGGTCGGACTGAGCAGTACTTC
CDR3: CASSLGRTEQYF

D: NA
J: TRBJ1-1
size: NA
V: TRBV21-1
DNA: TGTGCCATCCCACTTAGGGACCGTAAGGGAAACACTGAAGCTTTCTTT
CDR3: CAIPLRDRKGNTEAFF

D: TRBD2
J: TRBJ2-1
size: once
V: TRBV7-3
DNA: TGTGCCAGCAGCTCCATGACTAGCGGCTACAATGAGCAGTTCTTC
CDR3: CASSSMTSGYNEQFF

D: TRBD2
J: TRBJ2-3
size: NA
V: TRBV10-3
DNA: TGTGCCATCAGTGCTAGCGGGAGTGCAGATACGCAGTATTTT
CDR3: CAISASGSADTQYF

D: TRBD1
J: TRBJ2-5
size: NA
V: TRBV5-1
DNA: TGCGCCAGCAGCTCAATGGGACAGAACCAAGAGACCCAGTACTTC
CDR3: CASSSMGQNQETQYF

D: TRBD2
J: TRBJ2-1
size: NA
V: TRBV2
DNA: TGTGCCAGCCGCCCTCTAGCGGGAGGTAGGGATGAGCAGTTCTTC
CDR3: CASRPLAGGRDEQFF

D: NA
J: TRBJ1-6
size: NA
V: TRBV12-3/TRBV12-4
DNA: TGTGCCAGCAGTTCTAGGGGTAATTCACCCCTCCACTTT
CDR3: CASSSRGNSPLHF

D: NA
J: TRBJ1-1
size: once
V: TRBV28
DNA: TGTGCCAGCAGTAAGGGACACCTGAACACTGAAGCTTTCTTT
CDR3: CASSKGHLNTEAFF

D: TRBD1
J: TRBJ2-7
size: NA
V: TRBV27
DNA: TGTGCCAGCAGTGTATCCCGGGACAGGACGCGGCAGTACTTC
CDR3: CASSVSRDRTRQYF

D: TRBD1
J: TRBJ1-6
size: NA
V: TRBV7-2
DNA: TGTGCCAGCAGCTTGGGACAGGGGCTTACCCTCCACTTT
CDR3: CASSLGQGLTLHF

D: NA
J: TRBJ2-2
size: once
V: TRBV5-4
DNA: TGTGCCAGCAGCCAGGCGAACGGGGAGCTGTTTTTT
CDR3: CASSQANGELFF

D: TRBD2
J: TRBJ2-7
size: NA
V: TRBV6-5
DNA: TGTGCCAGCACCCCACTAGCGGGAGGGTCGGGCGAGCAGTACTTC
CDR3: CASTPLAGGSGEQYF

D: TRBD1
J: TRBJ1-4
size: NA
V: TRBV12-3/TRBV12-4
DNA: TGTGCCAGCAGTTTGGAGGCCCCGGGACAGCAGTTTTTT
CDR3: CASSLEAPGQQFF

D: TRBD1
J: TRBJ1-5
size: NA
V: TRBV12-5
DNA: TGTGCTAGTGGTTTGCCTGGGACAGGGGGCTTGCAGCCCCAGCATTTT
CDR3: CASGLPGTGGLQPQHF

D: NA
J: TRBJ1-1
size: NA
V: TRBV13
DNA: TGTGCCAGCAGCTTTGGGGGGGCTGGCACTGAAGCTTTCTTT
CDR3: CASSFGGAGTEAFF

D: NA
J: TRBJ2-3
size: NA
V: TRBV5-1
DNA: TGCGCCAGCGCAACCCTGGGGTACACAGATACGCAGTATTTT
CDR3: CASATLGYTDTQYF

D: NA
J: TRBJ1-4
size: NA
V: TRBV30
DNA: TGTGCCTGCCCCTCCGAGGGGATTCAAGAAAAACTGTTTTTT
CDR3: CACPSEGIQEKLFF

D: TRBD2
J: TRBJ2-1
size: NA
V: TRBV11-2
DNA: TGTGCCAGCAGCTCCGCACACACTAGCGGGAGTTTTGAGCAGTTCTTC
CDR3: CASSSAHTSGSFEQFF

D: NA
J: TRBJ2-7
size: few
V: TRBV5-1
DNA: TGCGCCAGCAGCTCGATTCTTTCCCACGAGCAGTACTTC
CDR3: CASSSILSHEQYF

D: TRBD2
J: TRBJ2-7
size: NA
V: TRBV5-1
DNA: TGCGCCAGCAGCTTGGGAGGCGGGAGCTCCTACGAGCAGTACTTC
CDR3: CASSLGGGSSYEQYF

D: TRBD2
J: TRBJ2-1
size: NA
V: TRBV6-5
DNA: TGTGCCAGCAGTAGCGGGAGACGGTGGGAGCAGTTCTTC
CDR3: CASSSGRRWEQFF

D: NA
J: TRBJ2-1
size: NA
V: TRBV5-1
DNA: TGCGCCAGCAGCTCGAACAATGAGCAGTTCTTC
CDR3: CASSSNNEQFF

D: TRBD2
J: TRBJ2-1
size: NA
V: TRBV19
DNA: TGTGCCAGTAGTATCCTAGCGGGACCCTCCTACAATGAGCAGTTCTTC
CDR3: CASSILAGPSYNEQFF

D: TRBD1
J: TRBJ2-5
size: NA
V: TRBV28
DNA: TGTGCCAGCCTCTCAGGGGGCGCGGAATCAGAGACCCAGTACTTC
CDR3: CASLSGGAESETQYF

D: TRBD1
J: TRBJ2-5
size: NA
V: TRBV12-5
DNA: TGTGCTAGTGGTTTGGGTCCCGGGACAGGAAAGGAGGAGACCCAGTACTTC
CDR3: CASGLGPGTGKEETQYF

D: NA
J: TRBJ2-3
size: once
V: TRBV11-2
DNA: TGTGCCAGCAGCTTAATTTCTGGTTACACAGATACGCAGTATTTT
CDR3: CASSLISGYTDTQYF

D: NA
J: TRBJ1-6
size: once
V: TRBV30
DNA: TGTGCCTGGAGTGGGACAGAGAATTCACCCCTCCACTTT
CDR3: CAWSGTENSPLHF

D: NA
J: TRBJ1-6
size: NA
V: TRBV18
DNA: TGTGCCAGCTCACCCGAGGCCTCCTATAATTCACCCCTCCACTTT
CDR3: CASSPEASYNSPLHF

D: NA
J: TRBJ1-3
size: NA
V: TRBV12-3/TRBV12-4
DNA: TGTGCCAGCAAGATGGGGGGCGGGGACACCATATATTTT
CDR3: CASKMGGGDTIYF

D: NA
J: TRBJ1-2
size: NA
V: TRBV19
DNA: TGTGCCAGTAGGAAGGGTTTGACCCCCCTCTATGGCTACACCTTC
CDR3: CASRKGLTPLYGYTF